Listed below are T cell receptor beta chains from one sample, sequenced in a study of blood T cell repertoires in COVID-19. The method was immunoSEQ multiplex PCR; TCRdb's version includes in-frame clones alone and lacks a portion of them. This sample has about 130,000 clones, with under 85% found just once. Sequencing used peripheral blood. These receptor sequences come from a man aged 55 to 70 with acute or convalescent COVID-19. The conserved cysteine and the conserved F or W are not part of the CDR3 here. A D gene is named only where the DNA matches it firmly.

d_gene	v_gene	j_gene	CDR3aa
.	TRBV5-1	TRBJ2-5	ASSPRAQGETQY
.	TRBV6-5	TRBJ2-1	ASSYNARGNEQF
TRBD2	TRBV3-1/TRBV3-2	TRBJ2-1	ASSGLAGSNEQF
TRBD2	TRBV5-1	TRBJ2-5	ASGQTSGSLETQY
.	TRBV5-4	TRBJ1-2	ASSPDRNYGYT
TRBD2	TRBV14	TRBJ2-5	ASSQDRRLAEQETQY
TRBD1	TRBV5-1	TRBJ1-1	ASSLGQGLNTEAF
TRBD2	TRBV5-1	TRBJ2-3	ASSLTSGSIYTQY
TRBD1	TRBV18	TRBJ2-5	ASSPSGQGVQETQY
.	TRBV6-5	TRBJ2-7	ASIFDRRYEQY
.	TRBV27	TRBJ1-2	ASRSRDPLYGYT
.	TRBV11-2	TRBJ2-1	ASSSRGRGQF
.	TRBV27	TRBJ2-2	ASSLQGVGGTGELF
TRBD1	TRBV28	TRBJ1-5	AIQTGGGNQPQH
.	TRBV9	TRBJ2-5	ASSSQGWQETQY